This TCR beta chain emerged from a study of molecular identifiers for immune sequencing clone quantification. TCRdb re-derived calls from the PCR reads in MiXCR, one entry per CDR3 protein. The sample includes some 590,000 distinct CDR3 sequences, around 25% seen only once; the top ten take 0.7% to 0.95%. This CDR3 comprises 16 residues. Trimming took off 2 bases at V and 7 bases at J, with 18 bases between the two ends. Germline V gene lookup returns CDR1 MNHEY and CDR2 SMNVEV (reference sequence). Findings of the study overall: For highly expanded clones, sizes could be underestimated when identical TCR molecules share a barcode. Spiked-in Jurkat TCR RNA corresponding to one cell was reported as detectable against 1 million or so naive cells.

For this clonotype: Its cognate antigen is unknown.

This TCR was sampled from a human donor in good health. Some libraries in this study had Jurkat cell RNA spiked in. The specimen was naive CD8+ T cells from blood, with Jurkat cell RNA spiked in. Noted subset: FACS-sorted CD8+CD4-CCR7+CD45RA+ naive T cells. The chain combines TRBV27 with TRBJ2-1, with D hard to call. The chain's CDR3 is CASSLGRSVMLNEQFF. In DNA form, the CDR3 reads TGTGCCAGCAGTTTAGGCAGGTCCGTCATGCTGAATGAGCAGTTCTTC.